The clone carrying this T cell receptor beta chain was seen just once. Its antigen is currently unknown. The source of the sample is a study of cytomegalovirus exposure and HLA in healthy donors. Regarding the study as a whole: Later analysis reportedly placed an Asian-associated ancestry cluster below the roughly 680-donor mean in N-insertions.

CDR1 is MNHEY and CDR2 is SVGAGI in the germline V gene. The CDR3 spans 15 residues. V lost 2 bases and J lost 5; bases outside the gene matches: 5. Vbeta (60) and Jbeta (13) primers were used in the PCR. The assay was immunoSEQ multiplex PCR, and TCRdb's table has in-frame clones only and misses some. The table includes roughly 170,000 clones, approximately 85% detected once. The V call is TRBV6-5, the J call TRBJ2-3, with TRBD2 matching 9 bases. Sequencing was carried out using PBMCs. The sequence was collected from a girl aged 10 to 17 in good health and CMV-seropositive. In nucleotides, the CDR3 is TGTGCCAGCAGTTACGCGGGGGGGCCTGGAGATACGCAGTATTTT. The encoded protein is CASSYAGGPGDTQYF.